A selection of T cell receptor beta chains follows, all from one sample in a study of cytomegalovirus exposure and HLA in healthy donors. Data came from immunoSEQ multiplex PCR; TCRdb stores just in-frame clones and leaves some out. This table holds approximately 58,000 clones, around nine tenths found once. Input material: PBMCs. The receptors originated from a woman aged 25 to 39 in good health and CMV-seronegative. CDR3s include the opening cysteine and the closing phenylalanine or tryptophan. The D gene is left open where the match is weak. Clone size is shown for a subset of rows, as once, few, many or a class of expanded clone.

D gene | J gene | clone size | V gene | CDR3 protein | CDR3 DNA
TRBD2 | TRBJ2-1 | - | TRBV6-5 | CASSYGGLAGRHEQFF | TGTGCCAGCAGTTACGGGGGACTAGCGGGACGCCATGAGCAGTTCTTC
TRBD1 | TRBJ2-7 | - | TRBV18 | CASSPGTGSSYEQYF | TGTGCCAGCTCACCGGGGACAGGGAGCTCCTACGAGCAGTACTTC
- | TRBJ1-4 | - | TRBV30 | CAWSVFREKLFF | TGTGCCTGGAGTGTGTTCAGGGAAAAACTGTTTTTT
TRBD1 | TRBJ1-1 | - | TRBV27 | CASRPGRDRFSSTEAFF | TGTGCCAGCCGCCCCGGGCGGGACAGATTTTCAAGCACTGAAGCTTTCTTT
TRBD1 | TRBJ1-1 | - | TRBV9 | CASSAQGQTNTEAFF | TGTGCCAGCAGCGCTCAGGGACAGACAAACACTGAAGCTTTCTTT
TRBD2 | TRBJ2-1 | - | TRBV5-1 | CASSLGAGYNEQFF | TGCGCCAGCAGCTTGGGAGCGGGATACAATGAGCAGTTCTTC
- | TRBJ1-1 | - | TRBV5-4 | CASSLIGGTEAFF | TGTGCCAGCAGCTTGATCGGGGGCACTGAAGCTTTCTTT
TRBD2 | TRBJ2-5 | once | TRBV19 | CASSISSGIQETQYF | TGTGCCAGTAGTATATCGAGCGGGATCCAAGAGACCCAGTACTTC
TRBD2 | TRBJ2-3 | - | TRBV7-2 | CASSLVGLAGVGADTQYF | TGTGCCAGCAGCTTAGTTGGACTAGCGGGAGTAGGGGCAGATACGCAGTATTTT
- | TRBJ1-3 | - | TRBV4-1 | CASSQDLPGAGNTIYF | TGCGCCAGCAGCCAAGATCTCCCGGGAGCTGGAAACACCATATATTTT
- | TRBJ2-1 | - | TRBV2 | CASTSYVLRDEQFF | TGTGCCAGCACCAGCTACGTCCTGAGGGATGAGCAGTTCTTC
- | TRBJ1-5 | - | TRBV5-1 | CASSLLGGNQPQHF | TGCGCCAGCAGCTTGTTGGGGGGAAATCAGCCCCAGCATTTT
- | TRBJ1-1 | - | TRBV7-9 | CASSTWLRSAFF | TGTGCCAGCAGCACATGGCTCCGATCTGCTTTCTTT
TRBD2 | TRBJ2-3 | - | TRBV7-9 | CASSLDLRRSGGQYF | TGTGCCAGCAGCTTAGATCTCAGGAGATCGGGAGGACAATATTTT
- | TRBJ1-2 | - | TRBV18 | CASSPRVATSSYGYTF | TGTGCCAGCTCACCAAGAGTAGCAACATCTTCCTATGGCTACACCTTC
TRBD1 | TRBJ2-3 | - | TRBV11-1 | CASSLGQGSTDTQYF | TGTGCCAGCAGCTTGGGACAGGGTAGCACAGATACGCAGTATTTT
TRBD2 | TRBJ2-1 | - | TRBV6-1 | CASSEIETSGRALYNEQFF | TGTGCCAGCAGTGAAATCGAGACTAGCGGGAGGGCCCTTTACAATGAGCAGTTCTTC
TRBD2 | TRBJ2-1 | - | TRBV18 | CASSPLSGRNNEQFF | TGTGCCAGCTCACCACTCAGCGGGAGGAACAATGAGCAGTTCTTC
- | TRBJ1-2 | - | TRBV7-5 | CASPYTGDYGYTF | TGTGCCTCACCTTACACAGGTGACTATGGCTACACCTTC
TRBD1 | TRBJ1-1 | - | TRBV19 | CASSGTVNTEAFF | TGTGCCAGTAGTGGGACAGTAAACACTGAAGCTTTCTTT
TRBD1 | TRBJ2-5 | - | TRBV5-1 | CASGQGLVQETQYF | TGCGCCAGCGGACAGGGTCTGGTCCAAGAGACCCAGTACTTC
- | TRBJ2-7 | - | TRBV4-1 | CASSQLPTTTLYEQYF | TGCGCCAGCAGCCAACTGCCGACTACCACCTTATACGAGCAGTACTTC
TRBD2 | TRBJ2-7 | - | TRBV25-1 | CASSGLAERAYEQYF | TGTGCCAGCAGTGGGCTAGCGGAGAGGGCCTACGAGCAGTACTTC
TRBD1 | TRBJ2-3 | - | TRBV30 | CAGQGVSDTQYF | TGTGCCGGACAGGGGGTTTCAGATACGCAGTATTTT
- | TRBJ2-3 | - | TRBV30 | CAWARNGGFTDTQYF | TGTGCCTGGGCCCGAAATGGAGGGTTCACAGATACGCAGTATTTT